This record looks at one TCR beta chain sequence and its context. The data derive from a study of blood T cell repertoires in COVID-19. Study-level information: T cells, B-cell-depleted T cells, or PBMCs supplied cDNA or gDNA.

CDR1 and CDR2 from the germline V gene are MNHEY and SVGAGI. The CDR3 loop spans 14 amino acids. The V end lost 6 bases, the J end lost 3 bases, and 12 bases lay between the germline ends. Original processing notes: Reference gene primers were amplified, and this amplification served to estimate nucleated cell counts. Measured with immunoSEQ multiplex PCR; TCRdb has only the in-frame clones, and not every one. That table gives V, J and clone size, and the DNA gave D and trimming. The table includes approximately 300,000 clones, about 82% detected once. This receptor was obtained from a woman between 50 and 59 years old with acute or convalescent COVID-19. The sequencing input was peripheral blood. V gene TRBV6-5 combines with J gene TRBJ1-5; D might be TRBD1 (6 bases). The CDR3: CASSTHRDNQPQHF. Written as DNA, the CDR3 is TGTGCCAGCAGCACCCACAGGGACAATCAGCCCCAGCATTTT.